This T cell receptor (beta chain) is drawn from a study of T cell repertoires in cytomegalovirus infection. About the research overall: Use of recently identified HLA-C-restricted and well-studied HLA-B-restricted CMV epitopes was part of the study. Shared public TCR beta signatures pointed to both CMV infection and a matching HLA type.

Via MiXCR, TCRdb re-called the reads, giving one row per CDR3 protein. Here the sample spans 450,000 to 550,000 distinct CDR3 sequences, approximately 46% being singletons. General study findings and limits: Based on cumulative public TCR beta family frequency, carriers of CMV plus the relevant HLA were identified. There were HLA-C-restricted CMV-specific TCR beta clonotypes dominating the ex vivo response.

The CDR3 length is 15 residues. V lost 8 bases, J lost 6 bases, and 8 bases stayed unmatched. The germline CDR1 and CDR2 sequences are LNHDA and SQIVND (reference sequence). Of note for this clonotype: Antigen: not known.

The chain uses TRBV19 and TRBJ1-5, with 12 positions matching TRBD1. This clonotype was sampled from a human donor in good health (CMV status not recorded). Some clones in this sample may be carry-over from other donors' samples. The sample consisted of cultured PBMCs, taken from culture after CMV antigen stimulation. Here the CDR3 reads CASQGQGAFRQPQHF. Here the CDR3 DNA reads TGTGCCAGTCAGGGACAGGGGGCTTTTCGTCAGCCCCAGCATTTT.